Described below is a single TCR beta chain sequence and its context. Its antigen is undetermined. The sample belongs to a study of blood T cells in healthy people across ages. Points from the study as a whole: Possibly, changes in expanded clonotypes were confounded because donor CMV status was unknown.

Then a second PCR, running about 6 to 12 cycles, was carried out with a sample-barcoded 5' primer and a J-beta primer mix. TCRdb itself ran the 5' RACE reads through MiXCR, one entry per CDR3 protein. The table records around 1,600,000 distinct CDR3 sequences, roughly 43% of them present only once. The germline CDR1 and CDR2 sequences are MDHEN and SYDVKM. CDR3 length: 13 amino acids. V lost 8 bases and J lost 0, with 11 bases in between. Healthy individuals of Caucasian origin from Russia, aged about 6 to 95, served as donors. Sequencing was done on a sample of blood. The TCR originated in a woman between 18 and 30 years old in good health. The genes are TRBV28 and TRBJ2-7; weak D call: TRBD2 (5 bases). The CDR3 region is CASQTGNSYEQYF. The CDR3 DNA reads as TGTGCCAGCCAGACCGGGAACTCCTACGAGCAGTACTTC.